Listed here are 18 T cell receptor beta chains from one sample, sequenced in a study of shared clonotypes between healthy human individuals. Profiled with immunoSEQ multiplex PCR; TCRdb holds only in-frame clones, not every one. The sample has over 850,000 clones, around 78% seen once; the top ten hold around 0.6%. Sequencing was carried out using memory CD4+ T cells from PBMCs. Described subset: CD45RA-negative fraction. These receptors were taken from a man younger than 35 in good health. Some clones in this sample may be carry-over from other donors' samples.

The J gene is TRBJ1-3, the V gene TRBV10-3, with D tentatively TRBD1 (5 bases). This CDR3 has 18 residues. Between the trimmed V and J ends, which lost 5 bases and 0 bases, there was a span of 20 bases. The germline CDR1 and CDR2 sequences are ENHRY and SYGVKD. CDR3 amino acids: CAISPLGTPGSSGNTIYF. The CDR3 DNA follows: TGTGCCATCAGTCCCCTAGGGACGCCTGGGAGCTCTGGAAACACCATATATTTT.

The rearrangement joins TRBV2 to TRBJ2-7; 8 positions agree with TRBD2. Germline CDR1 and CDR2: SNHLY and FYNNEI. The CDR3 contains 13 residues. The CDR3 sequence is CAGKTSEAYEQYF. In DNA, the CDR3 is TGTGCGGGGAAGACTAGCGAGGCCTACGAGCAGTACTTC.

CDR3: CASTTGLAGQELFF. The CDR3 coding sequence is TGCGCCAGCACCACCGGACTAGCGGGACAGGAGCTGTTTTTT. This chain links TRBV5-1 with TRBJ2-2; 12 bases fit TRBD2. CDR1 is SGHRS, CDR2 YFSETQ, per germline. J was trimmed by 10 bases and V by 6 bases; bases with no gene match: 7. CDR3 length equals 14 residues.

CDR3: CASGPSQETQYF. The CDR3 DNA is TGTGCCAGCGGCCCGTCCCAAGAGACCCAGTACTTC. The genes are TRBV6-6 and TRBJ2-5; no clear D. Trimming took off 8 bases at V and 1 base at J, with 8 bases between the two ends. The germline V gene has CDR1 MNHNY and CDR2 SVGAGI (reference sequence). The CDR3 consists of 12 residues.

The genes are TRBV5-1 and TRBJ2-1; 7 positions agree with TRBD2. The CDR3 consists of 17 residues. Germline V gives CDR1 SGHRS, CDR2 YFSETQ. J lost 8 bases, V lost 0 bases, and 14 bases had no gene match. CDR3 region: CASSLAGGSLNIDEQFF. The CDR3 nucleotides are TGCGCCAGCAGCTTGGCCGGGGGGAGCCTCAACATCGATGAGCAGTTCTTC.

The V gene is TRBV28, the J gene TRBJ2-5; perhaps TRBD2 as D (5 bases). Germline loops: CDR1 MDHEN, CDR2 SYDVKM. The CDR3 has 15 amino acids. Trimming left V 4 bases short and J 0 bases short, with 12 bases between. DNA for the CDR3: TGTGCCAGCAGTTCGAATACGGGGTACCAAGAGACCCAGTACTTC. It is translated as CASSSNTGYQETQYF.

CDR3 sequence: CAWNRQTYQETQYF. CDR3 DNA sequence: TGTGCCTGGAATAGACAGACCTACCAAGAGACCCAGTACTTC. The chain has TRBV30 and TRBJ2-5; D possibly corresponds to TRBD1 (5 bases). The germline CDR1 and CDR2 sequences are GTSNPN and SVGIG (reference sequence). There are 14 residues in the CDR3. V lost 4 bases and J lost 0, with 12 bases in between.

V gene TRBV6-5 combines with J gene TRBJ1-5, with D maybe TRBD1 (5 bases). Between the trimmed V and J ends, which lost 6 bases and 6 bases, there was a span of 15 bases. From germline, CDR1 is MNHEY and CDR2 SVGAGI. The CDR3 loop spans 14 amino acids. CDR3 residues: CASSSSGAGQPQHF. CDR3 DNA sequence: TGTGCCAGCAGCTCCTCTGGGGCAGGTCAGCCCCAGCATTTT.

The rearrangement links TRBV5-1 to TRBJ2-1; 7 bases agree with TRBD1. The CDR3 loop spans 13 amino acids. CDR1 SGHRS and CDR2 YFSETQ come from the germline V gene. J was trimmed by 16 bases and V by 4 bases; bases with no gene match: 14. CDR3 protein: CASSPRDGQVFFF. CDR3 bases: TGCGCCAGCAGCCCCCGCGACGGACAGGTGTTCTTCTTC.

V usage is TRBV6-5 and J usage is TRBJ2-5; D possibly uses TRBD1 or TRBD2 (5 bases each). Trimming took off 5 bases at V and 5 bases at J, with 12 bases between the two ends. Germline loops: CDR1 MNHEY, CDR2 SVGAGI. The CDR3 sequence is 13 residues long. This CDR3 reads CASSPGLWETQYF. The CDR3 DNA reads TGTGCCAGCAGTCCGGGGCTGTGGGAGACCCAGTACTTC.

The chain employs TRBV28 and TRBJ2-1; tentatively, D is TRBD1 or TRBD2 (5 bases each). Per the germline V gene, CDR1 is MDHEN and CDR2 is SYDVKM. V dropped 3 bases and J dropped 2 bases, with 14 bases sitting between them. This CDR3 has 16 residues. The CDR3 DNA sequence: TGTGCCAGCAGTTTGCACGGGACCCTGCCCTACAATGAGCAGTTCTTC. The encoded protein is CASSLHGTLPYNEQFF.

This rearrangement joins TRBV18 to TRBJ2-1; 8 bases line up with TRBD1. Germline V gene data show CDR1 as KGHSH and CDR2 as LQKENI. The CDR3 sequence is 14 residues long. V was clipped by 5 bases and J by 7 bases; unmatched bases: 7. CDR3 DNA sequence: TGTGCCAGCTCATCGGACAGGGTCCGTAATGAGCAGTTCTTC. Translated: CASSSDRVRNEQFF.

As to this clone: In the same sample, other DNA sequences code for this CDR3. The chain joins TRBV11-2 to TRBJ1-3, with D tentatively TRBD1 (5 bases). Germline CDR1 and CDR2: SGHAT and FQNNGV. The CDR3 extends over 15 amino acids. The V gene lost 1 base and the J gene lost 2 bases, with 9 bases spanning the gap. CDR3 sequence reads: CASSLVRGPGNTIYF. CDR3 coding DNA: TGTGCCAGCAGCTTAGTGAGGGGCCCTGGAAACACCATATATTTT.

V usage is TRBV2 and J usage is TRBJ1-6, with a tentative D call TRBD1 (6 bases). In germline, CDR1 is SNHLY, CDR2 FYNNEI. CDR3 length: 14 residues. Deletions cut 7 bases from V and 7 bases from J, with 14 bases between. DNA for the CDR3: TGTGCCAGCACTTTGACAGGCACCAATTCACCCCTCCACTTT. Amino acids: CASTLTGTNSPLHF.

This chain joins TRBV11-2 and TRBJ2-1, with D tentatively TRBD2 (5 bases). The germline gives CDR1 SGHAT, CDR2 FQNNGV. Trimming removed 1 base from V and 9 bases from J, with 19 bases in between. The CDR3 is made up of 16 amino acids. The CDR3 is CASSLGERSTLTEQFF. The CDR3 coding sequence is TGTGCCAGCAGCTTAGGGGAGCGGTCCACCCTGACTGAGCAGTTCTTC.

The chain links TRBV9 to TRBJ2-7; 9 bases fit TRBD1. CDR3 length: 15 amino acids. The germline V gene has CDR1 SGDLS and CDR2 YYNGEE. The V and J ends lost 0 bases and 3 bases, in that order; junction bases with no gene match: 4. CDR3 sequence: CASSVAGQGGYEQYF. CDR3 nucleotides: TGTGCCAGCAGCGTAGCGGGACAGGGCGGCTACGAGCAGTACTTC.

DNA for the CDR3: TGTGCCAGCAGCTTTAGGGGATCGGGGTACGAGCAGTACTTC. Its protein product is CASSFRGSGYEQYF. V usage is TRBV7-9 and J usage is TRBJ2-7, with D perhaps TRBD1 or TRBD2 (5 bases each). V was shortened by 3 bases and J by 4 bases, with 13 bases between the two germline ends. CDR1 is SEHNR, CDR2 FQNEAQ, per germline (reference sequence). The CDR3 sequence is 14 residues long.

This chain connects TRBV5-6 to TRBJ2-1; 15 nucleotides align to TRBD2. This CDR3 has 18 residues. CDR1 is SGHDT and CDR2 is YYEEEE in the germline V gene. V was pared by 4 bases and J by 5 bases, with 10 bases of the junction left unmatched. The DNA for the CDR3 is TGTGCCAGCAGCCCAGGACTAGCGGGAGGGCCCGGTCACAATGAGCAGTTCTTC. Encoded protein: CASSPGLAGGPGHNEQFF.